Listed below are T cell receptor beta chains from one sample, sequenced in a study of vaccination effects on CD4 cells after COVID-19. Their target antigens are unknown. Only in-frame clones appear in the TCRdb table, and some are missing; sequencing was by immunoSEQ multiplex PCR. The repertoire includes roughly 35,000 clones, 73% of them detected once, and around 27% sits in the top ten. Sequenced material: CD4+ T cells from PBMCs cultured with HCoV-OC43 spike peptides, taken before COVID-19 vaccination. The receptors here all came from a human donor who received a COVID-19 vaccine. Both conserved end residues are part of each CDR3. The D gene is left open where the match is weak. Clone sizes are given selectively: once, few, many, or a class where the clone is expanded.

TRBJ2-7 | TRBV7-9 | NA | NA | TGTGCCAGCGGTCACGTCCAAGGGCGGCTCTCCTACGAGCAGTACTTC | CASGHVQGRLSYEQYF
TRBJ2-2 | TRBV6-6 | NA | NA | TGTGCCAGCAGTCCTTTCCGCCTCCAGGGGCTGTTTTTT | CASSPFRLQGLFF
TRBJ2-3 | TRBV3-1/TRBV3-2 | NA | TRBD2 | TGTGCCAGCAGCCCCCCCAAGCGGGGGCCGTACACAGATACGCAGTATTTT | CASSPPKRGPYTDTQYF
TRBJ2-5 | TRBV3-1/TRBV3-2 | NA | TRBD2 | TGTGCCAGCAGCCTGACTAGCGGGGGCCTTGGGGCCCAGTACTTC | CASSLTSGGLGAQYF
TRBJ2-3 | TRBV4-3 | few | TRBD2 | TGCGCCAGCAGCCATATAGGGGGTACTAGCGGGGGGGTAGGGGCGCAGTATTTT | CASSHIGGTSGGVGAQYF
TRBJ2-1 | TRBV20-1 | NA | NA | TGCAGTGCTAGTGAGACCTTGGGGAAGTTCTTC | CSASETLGKFF
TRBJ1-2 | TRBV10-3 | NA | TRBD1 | TGTGCCATCAGTGTTGAGACAGGGTCCTATGGCTACACCTTC | CAISVETGSYGYTF
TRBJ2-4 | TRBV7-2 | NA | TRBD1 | TGTGCCAGCAGCTCTAGGCAGGGGGCAAACATTCAGTACTTC | CASSSRQGANIQYF
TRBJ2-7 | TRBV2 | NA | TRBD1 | TGTGCCAGCAGTGGGGGGACAGGGGGCTTCCACGAGCAGTACTTC | CASSGGTGGFHEQYF
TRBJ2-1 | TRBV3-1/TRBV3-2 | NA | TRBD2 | TGTGCCAGCAGCCAAAATACGGGGGGGCGGAATGAGCAGTTCTTC | CASSQNTGGRNEQFF
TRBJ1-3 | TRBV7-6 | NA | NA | TGTGCCAGCAGCTTAGGTCTATGGGAGGCAGAAGAGATGCACACCATATATTTT | CASSLGLWEAEEMHTIYF
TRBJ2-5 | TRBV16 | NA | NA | TGTGCCAGCAGCCAAGGCAGCCAAGAGACCCAGTACTTC | CASSQGSQETQYF
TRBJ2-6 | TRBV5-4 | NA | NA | TGTGCCAGCAGCCAGGGACATACTGGGGCCAACGTCCTGACTTTC | CASSQGHTGANVLTF
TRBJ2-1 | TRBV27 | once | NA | TGTGCCAGCAGTTTGCGGAGTCTACCTGAGCAGTTCTTC | CASSLRSLPEQFF
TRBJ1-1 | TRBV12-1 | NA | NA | TGTGCCAGCAGCTTCAGGGGGCTAGAAGCTTTCTTT | CASSFRGLEAFF
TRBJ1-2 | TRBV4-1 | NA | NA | TGCGCCAGCAGCCAAGCGAGCAGGGGCGCGGGCTATTATGGCTACACCTTC | CASSQASRGAGYYGYTF
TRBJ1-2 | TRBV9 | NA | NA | TGTGCCAGCAGCGTAGCTGGGCGTCAGTCCCTGGCTGGCTACACCTTC | CASSVAGRQSLAGYTF
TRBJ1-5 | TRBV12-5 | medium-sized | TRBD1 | TGTGCTAGTGGTCAACTGACAGGGGCCTATCAGCCCCAGCATTTT | CASGQLTGAYQPQHF
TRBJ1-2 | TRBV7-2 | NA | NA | TGTGCCAGCAGCTCGTTGGGCAGTTGGGCGAATGGCTACACCTTC | CASSSLGSWANGYTF
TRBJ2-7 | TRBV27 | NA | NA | TGTGCCAGCAGTTTATCGGGTTTTCAGGGGATCTACGAGCAGTACTTC | CASSLSGFQGIYEQYF
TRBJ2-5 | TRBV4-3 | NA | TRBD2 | TGCGCCAGCAGCCAAGTTTACGCGGGGGGATTCACAGCAGGTACCCCGGAGACCCAGTACTTC | CASSQVYAGGFTAGTPETQYF
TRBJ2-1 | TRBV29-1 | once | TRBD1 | TGCAGCGCCCCTGACAGGGGGATTAATGAGCAGTTCTTC | CSAPDRGINEQFF
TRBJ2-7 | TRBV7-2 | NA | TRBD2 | TGTGCCAGCAGCTTAGCGGGACTAGGCTCCTACGAGCAGTACTTC | CASSLAGLGSYEQYF
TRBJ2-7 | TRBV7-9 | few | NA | TGTGCCAGCAGCCCCACCGGCACAGGTACTACCTACGAGCAGTACTTC | CASSPTGTGTTYEQYF
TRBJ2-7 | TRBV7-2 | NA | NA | TGTGCCAGCAGGCGCGGCAGCGGGTTATCCTACGAGCAGTACTTC | CASRRGSGLSYEQYF
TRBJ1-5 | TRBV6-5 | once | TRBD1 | TGTGCCAGCAGAACAGGGGGCGGGCAGCCCCAGCATTTT | CASRTGGGQPQHF
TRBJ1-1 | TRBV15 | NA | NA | TGTGCCACCAGCAGAGACTTTCTTGAAGCTTTCTTT | CATSRDFLEAFF
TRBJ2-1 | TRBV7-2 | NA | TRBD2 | TGTGCCAGCAGCCCGGGACTAGCGGGAGATGAGCAGTTCTTC | CASSPGLAGDEQFF
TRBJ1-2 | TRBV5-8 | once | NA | TGTGCCAGCAGCTTGTCAGGGGCTGACTATGGCTACACCTTC | CASSLSGADYGYTF
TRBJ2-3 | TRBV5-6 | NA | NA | TGTGCCAGCAGCTTGGAGGGGATCCTCACAGATACGCAGTATTTT | CASSLEGILTDTQYF
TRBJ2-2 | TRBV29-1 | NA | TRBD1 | TGCAGCGGCCCGTACCACGGGACAGGGGGCGCTCGGGCCGGGGAGCTGTTTTTT | CSGPYHGTGGARAGELFF
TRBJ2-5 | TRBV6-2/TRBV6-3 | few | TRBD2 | TGTGCCAGCAGCACCCGGGGGAGGGTGCGGGAGACCCAGTACTTC | CASSTRGRVRETQYF
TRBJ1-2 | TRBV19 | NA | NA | TGTGCCAGTAGTATAGTCCATAAATGGGGCTATGGCTACACCTTC | CASSIVHKWGYGYTF
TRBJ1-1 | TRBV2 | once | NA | TGTGCCAGCGGGGCAGTACTTATGAACACTGAAGCTTTCTTT | CASGAVLMNTEAFF
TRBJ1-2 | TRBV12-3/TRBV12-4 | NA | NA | TGTGCCAGCAGCTACAGGTCCTCCTATGGCTACACCTTC | CASSYRSSYGYTF
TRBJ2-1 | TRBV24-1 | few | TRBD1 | TGTGCCACCAGTCCGGACAGGGCAACCTACAATGAGCAGTTCTTC | CATSPDRATYNEQFF
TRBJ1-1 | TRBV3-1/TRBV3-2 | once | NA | TGTGCCAGCAGCCTTGTGGGGTCGAACACTGAAGCTTTCTTT | CASSLVGSNTEAFF
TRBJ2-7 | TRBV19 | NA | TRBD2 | TGTGCCACCTCCTACGGGACTAGCTCCTACGAGCAGTACTTC | CATSYGTSSYEQYF
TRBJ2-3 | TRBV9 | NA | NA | TGTGCCAGCAGCGCACAGGGATCTAGCACAGATACGCAGTATTTT | CASSAQGSSTDTQYF
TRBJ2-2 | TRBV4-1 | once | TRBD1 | TGCGCCAGCAGCCAAGCCGGGACAGTTAACACCGGGGAGCTGTTTTTT | CASSQAGTVNTGELFF